This entry features one T cell receptor beta chain sequence. What it recognizes is unknown. This record comes from a study of identical twins. Study results and limitations: One should note that invariant MAIT and iNKT cells could partly confound zero-insertion analyses.

cDNA carried unique molecular identifiers, and a universal primer site was added by template switching. TCRdb processed the 5' RACE reads anew with MiXCR; each CDR3 protein has one entry. The table records nearly 900,000 distinct CDR3 sequences, roughly 12% of them present only once. These records were also assigned to another study, of yellow fever vaccine responses in identical twins.

The sequencing sample was made of PBMCs. The clonotype comes from a woman between 18 and 30 years old in good health.

DNA of the CDR3: TGTGCCAGCAGCAAGCCGGGACTAGCGGTGTACGAGCAGTACTTC. Translated: CASSKPGLAVYEQYF. The rearrangement links TRBV5-4 to TRBJ2-7, with 11 bases identical to TRBD2. This CDR3 has 15 residues. V dropped 4 bases and J dropped 4; count of bases not matched to a gene: 7. The germline gives CDR1 SGHNT, CDR2 YYREEE (reference sequence).